The 8 T cell receptor beta chains listed next were all sequenced from one sample in a study of cytotoxic CD8 clonotypes in ibrutinib-treated CLL. Produced via immunoSEQ multiplex PCR; TCRdb's table is partial and in-frame only. The sample includes about 89,000 clones, more than 75% of them seen just once. The material sequenced was PBMCs, taken after 12 months of ibrutinib treatment. All receptors come from a human donor with chronic lymphocytic leukemia.

The chain links TRBV18 to TRBJ2-3; unclear D gene. CDR3 size: 13 residues. CDR1 KGHSH and CDR2 LQKENI come from the germline V gene. The V and J ends lost 5 bases and 0 bases respectively, with 6 bases between them. The CDR3 here is CASSSTSTDTQYF. The CDR3 bases are TGTGCCAGCTCATCAACTAGCACAGATACGCAGTATTTT.

J is TRBJ2-1 and V is TRBV5-1; TRBD1 matches at 9 bases. The length of the CDR3 is 15 residues. The V and J ends lost 3 bases and 1 base, in that order; junction bases with no gene match: 2. Germline V CDR1 and CDR2: SGHRS, YFSETQ. The CDR3 DNA reads TGCGCCAGCAGCTCGGGACAGGGTTCCTACAATGAGCAGTTCTTC. The encoded protein is CASSSGQGSYNEQFF.

The V gene is TRBV28, the J gene TRBJ1-5; D is uncertain. V lost 6 bases to trimming and J lost 4 bases, with 25 bases between them. Germline V CDR1 and CDR2: MDHEN, SYDVKM. The CDR3 extends over 18 amino acids. The CDR3 reads CASSHRKGNSYLNQPQHF. CDR3 sequence (DNA): TGTGCCAGCAGCCACAGAAAGGGCAATTCCTATCTGAATCAGCCCCAGCATTTT.

This rearrangement joins TRBV21-1 to TRBJ1-1; the table's D call TRBD1 went unverified against the DNA. TRBV21-1 is recorded as a pseudogene. The CDR3 loop spans 11 amino acids. The CDR3 spells CASSSRGRAFF. The CDR3 bases are TGTGCCAGCAGCAGCAGGGGTAGAGCTTTCTTT.

Written as DNA, the CDR3 is TGTGCCAGCAGTTCTCTTAGCTCTGGGGCCAACGTCCTGACTTTC. Amino acid sequence: CASSSLSSGANVLTF. The V gene is TRBV27, the J gene TRBJ2-6; D is ambiguous. Germline V lookup: CDR1 MNHEY, CDR2 SMNVEV (reference sequence). The V end lost 4 bases, the J end lost 0 bases, and 7 bases lay between the germline ends. The CDR3 runs to 15 residues.

This clone was seen more than once but under ten times. This chain connects TRBV10-3 to TRBJ1-2; D call uncertain. V gave up 0 bases and J gave up 8 bases, with 10 bases separating them. Germline assignment: CDR1 ENHRY and CDR2 SYGVKD. The CDR3 sequence is 13 residues long. CDR3 bases: TGTGCCATCAGTGAGTCTGGGGAGATGGGCTACACCTTC. Translated: CAISESGEMGYTF.

A few counts support this clone. The J gene is TRBJ2-7, the V gene TRBV9; D is unclear. There are 14 residues in the CDR3. Trimming removed 4 bases at V and 2 bases at J, with 13 bases between. Germline lookup yields CDR1 SGDLS and CDR2 YYNGEE. In nucleotides, the CDR3 is TGTGCCAGCAGCAATGACGCGTCGACCTACGAGCAGTACTTC. Translated, it gives CASSNDASTYEQYF.

The chain employs TRBV29-1 and TRBJ2-1; perhaps D is TRBD1 or TRBD2 (5 bases each). Deletions cut 4 bases from V and 0 bases from J, with 7 bases between. Germline values: CDR1 SQVTM, CDR2 ANQGSEA. The CDR3 is 13 residues long. Written as DNA, the CDR3 is TGCAGCGTTGCAGGGAGCTCCTACAATGAGCAGTTCTTC. It is translated as CSVAGSSYNEQFF.